What follows are 28 T cell receptor beta chains derived from one specimen sequenced in a study of human T cells and chemical hapten exposure. Each CDR3 protein is one row after TCRdb ran MiXCR on the RACE reads. The table has 180,000 or so distinct CDR3 sequences, about 14% seen once. Time point here: patch test 1, 2 weeks after DPC sensitization. Specified treatment: therapeutic diphenylcyclopropenone sensitization with weekly scalp DPC. The input for sequencing was whole blood, taken in connection with sensitization to the hapten diphenylcyclopropenone (DPC). These receptors all stem from a woman aged 30 to 39 with alopecia areata. Some clones in this sample may be carry-over from other donors' samples.

The chain links TRBV20-1 to TRBJ2-5; no clear D. CDR3 length equals 13 residues. V lost 1 base and J lost 1, with 7 bases in between. Germline CDR1 and CDR2: DFQATT and SNEGSKA (reference sequence). The DNA for the CDR3 is TGCAGTGCTAGAGGAGGTTTCCAAGAGACCCAGTACTTC. This sequence encodes CSARGGFQETQYF.

This clonotype was counted a few times. The J gene is TRBJ2-2, the V gene TRBV12-3 or TRBV12-4; 8 bases align to TRBD1. The CDR3 runs 18 residues. V lost 4 bases and J lost 5; bases outside the gene matches: 15. In DNA form, the CDR3 reads TGTGCCAGCAGTTCGCGGATGCCAGGGGGCTCACGAACCGGGGAGCTGTTTTTT. This sequence encodes CASSSRMPGGSRTGELFF.

In this sample, this clonotype turned up many times. This sequence joins TRBV6-2 or TRBV6-3 and TRBJ2-1, with TRBD2 identical over 10 bases. V lost 6 bases to trimming and J lost 4 bases; unmatched junction nucleotides: 6. From germline, CDR1 is MNHEY and CDR2 SVGEGT. The CDR3 sequence is 15 residues long. The CDR3 loop is CASRSGLAAYNEQFF. The CDR3 nucleotides are TGTGCCAGCAGATCCGGACTAGCGGCTTACAATGAGCAGTTCTTC.

The chain recombines TRBV6-2 or TRBV6-3 with TRBJ1-1; TRBD1 might be the D (5 bases). Deletions cut 6 bases from V and 0 bases from J, with 20 bases between. The CDR3 has 17 residues. CDR1 is MNHEY and CDR2 is SVGEGT in the germline V gene. Written as DNA, the CDR3 is TGTGCCAGCAGCCACCCCGGGAGGGGATCAGTGAACACTGAAGCTTTCTTT. Amino acids: CASSHPGRGSVNTEAFF.

This clonotype was found many times. This chain joins TRBV11-3 and TRBJ1-1; D not resolved. V lost 6 bases and J 1 base, leaving 9 bases between the germline ends. Germline values: CDR1 SGHNT, CDR2 YENEEA. The CDR3 totals 13 residues. CDR3 bases: TGTGCCAGCAGTTTACCGGGGAACACTGAAGCTTTCTTT. Protein product: CASSLPGNTEAFF.

The chain carries TRBV2 and TRBJ2-1; weak D call: TRBD2 (6 bases). The V gene lost 8 bases and the J gene lost 13 bases, with 21 bases spanning the gap. Germline V gene data show CDR1 as SNHLY and CDR2 as FYNNEI. This CDR3 is built from 13 residues. The CDR3 coding sequence is TGTGCCAGCCCCGAGGGGACTGTGGCGCCCCAGTTCTTC. Encoded protein: CASPEGTVAPQFF.

There are many counts of this clonotype. The chain links TRBV9 to TRBJ1-1; D is uncertain. V lost 0 bases and J 5 bases, leaving 8 bases between the germline ends. This CDR3 has 13 residues. Germline-derived CDR1 and CDR2 are SGDLS and YYNGEE. CDR3 amino acids: CASSVASRTEAFF. DNA of the CDR3: TGTGCCAGCAGCGTAGCCAGCCGGACTGAAGCTTTCTTT.

There are many counts of this clonotype. This chain links TRBV9 with TRBJ1-1; TRBD1 matches 8 bases. Germline CDR1 SGDLS, CDR2 YYNGEE. The CDR3 is made up of 13 amino acids. J was trimmed by 4 bases and V by 4 bases; bases with no gene match: 3. Here the CDR3 reads CASSPQGGTEAFF. The CDR3 nucleotides read TGTGCCAGCAGCCCACAGGGGGGCACTGAAGCTTTCTTT.

The V and J genes are TRBV12-3 or TRBV12-4 and TRBJ2-2; possible D gene TRBD1, 5 bases. This CDR3 has 15 amino acids. Trimming took 6 bases from V and 3 from J, leaving 14 bases between them. CDR3 sequence: CASSLRVTDTGELFF. The DNA for the CDR3 is TGTGCCAGCAGCCTCAGGGTTACAGACACCGGGGAGCTGTTTTTT.

This clonotype was detected many times. This chain connects TRBV29-1 to TRBJ2-1, with D possibly called TRBD1 or TRBD2 (5 bases each). The CDR3 runs to 16 residues. V lost 3 bases to trimming and J lost 5 bases, with 20 bases between them. Germline values: CDR1 SQVTM, CDR2 ANQGSEA. The CDR3 DNA follows: TGCAGCGTTGAGCACCGGGGCAGGGAGAAAAACAATGAGCAGTTCTTC. It is translated as CSVEHRGREKNNEQFF.

The genes are TRBV7-2 and TRBJ2-2; D is unclear. V dropped 0 bases and J dropped 3 bases, with 5 bases sitting between them. This CDR3 spans 14 amino acids. Germline CDR1 SGHTA, CDR2 FQGNSA. The CDR3 protein is CASSLARHTGELFF. For the CDR3, the DNA is TGTGCCAGCAGCTTAGCGAGGCACACCGGGGAGCTGTTTTTT.

The chain joins TRBV6-2 or TRBV6-3 to TRBJ1-5; D perhaps matches TRBD1 (5 bases). Germline-derived CDR1 and CDR2 are MNHEY and SVGEGT. Trimming cost V 6 bases and J 0 bases, with 15 bases left between them. The CDR3 is made up of 16 amino acids. The CDR3 DNA reads TGTGCCAGCAGAAGACCGACAGTTTATAGCAATCAGCCCCAGCATTTT. Amino acids: CASRRPTVYSNQPQHF.

The sample holds many counts of this clonotype. This rearrangement joins TRBV7-2 to TRBJ2-3; possible D gene TRBD2, 6 bases. V dropped 2 bases and J dropped 2 bases, with 11 bases sitting between them. Germline CDR1 SGHTA, CDR2 FQGNSA. The CDR3 runs 15 residues. The DNA of the CDR3 is TGTGCCAGCAGCTTATTCTCGGGGGACACAGATACGCAGTATTTT. It yields the protein CASSLFSGDTDTQYF.

In DNA form, the CDR3 reads TGTGCCAGCAGTTTGACAGGGAAGACCTACTACGAGCAGTACTTC. Amino acid sequence: CASSLTGKTYYEQYF. The genes are TRBV6-5 and TRBJ2-7; 7 bases line up with TRBD1. The ends lost 4 bases at V and 3 bases at J; junction bases unmatched: 9. The CDR3 runs to 15 residues. CDR1 and CDR2 from the germline V gene are MNHEY and SVGAGI.

This clonotype was counted a few times. The chain couples TRBV3-1 to TRBJ1-4; D call uncertain. The length of the CDR3 is 15 residues. With 4 bases removed from V and 8 bases from J, the gap between germline ends came to 17 bases. Germline V CDR1 and CDR2: LGHDT, YNNKEL (reference sequence). The CDR3 DNA reads TGTGCCAGCAGCCGCCAAGACCAGGCGCACGAAAAACTGTTTTTT. Its translation: CASSRQDQAHEKLFF.

The chain joins TRBV6-2 or TRBV6-3 to TRBJ1-5, with a tentative D call TRBD1 (5 bases). Germline lookup yields CDR1 MNHEY and CDR2 SVGEGT. V was clipped by 9 bases and J by 5 bases, with 26 bases between them. This CDR3 spans 17 amino acids. CDR3 DNA: TGTGCCAGGACCCACGCGGGAGGGGCTGATCTCCATCAGCCCCAGCATTTT. Translated, it gives CARTHAGGADLHQPQHF.

This clonotype was seen a few times. The chain employs TRBV3-1 and TRBJ2-7; 11 positions agree with TRBD2. V lost 4 bases to trimming and J lost 0 bases; unmatched junction nucleotides: 5. Germline CDR1 and CDR2: LGHDT and YNNKEL (reference sequence). The CDR3 has 16 residues. The CDR3 DNA is TGTGCCAGCAGCCCTTTAGCGGGGGGGCCCTCCTACGAGCAGTACTTC. It is translated as CASSPLAGGPSYEQYF.

This clonotype has a handful of counts. J is TRBJ2-1 and V is TRBV11-2, with TRBD2 identical over 10 bases. Unmatched junction bases numbered 4, after V lost 5 bases and J lost 0 bases. Per germline, CDR1 SGHAT and CDR2 FQNNGV. This CDR3 region has 16 residues. The DNA of the CDR3 is TGTGCCAGCAGCCTCCGGACTAGCGGCTCCTACAATGAGCAGTTCTTC. Its protein product is CASSLRTSGSYNEQFF.

The chain employs TRBV28 and TRBJ2-5; 10 nucleotides match TRBD2. The germline CDR1 and CDR2 sequences are MDHEN and SYDVKM. CDR3 size: 15 residues. The V segment lost 4 bases and the J segment 3 bases; nucleotides outside the gene matches: 5. The chain's CDR3 is CASSSPGLAKETQYF. In nucleotides, the CDR3 is TGTGCCAGCAGTTCGCCGGGACTAGCGAAAGAGACCCAGTACTTC.

V gene TRBV6-5 combines with J gene TRBJ1-2; TRBD1 agrees at 7 bases. The CDR3 is made up of 17 amino acids. V lost 0 bases and J lost 2; bases outside the gene matches: 9. Germline CDR1 and CDR2: MNHEY and SVGAGI. The CDR3 loop is CASSYSSGTAKNYGYTF. The CDR3 nucleotides read TGTGCCAGCAGTTACTCGTCAGGGACAGCCAAAAACTATGGCTACACCTTC.

This chain uses TRBV5-1 with TRBJ1-2; D is possibly TRBD1 (6 bases). Germline V gene lookup returns CDR1 SGHRS and CDR2 YFSETQ. CDR3 length: 13 amino acids. V was pared by 3 bases and J by 4 bases, with 10 bases between. CDR3 DNA sequence: TGCGCCAGCAGCTCAGAACAGGGCTATGGCTACACCTTC. Protein sequence: CASSSEQGYGYTF.

This chain joins TRBV7-6 and TRBJ2-3; the match to TRBD2 covers 11 bases. Per germline, CDR1 SGHVS and CDR2 FNYEAQ. This CDR3 spans 15 amino acids. V lost 1 base to trimming and J lost 4 bases; unmatched junction nucleotides: 1. This CDR3 reads CASSLVGLAADTQYF. The CDR3, as DNA: TGTGCCAGCAGCTTAGTGGGACTAGCGGCAGATACGCAGTATTTT.

This clonotype was detected only a few times. V usage is TRBV20-1 and J usage is TRBJ1-2; D possibly corresponds to TRBD1 (5 bases). The V gene's germline CDR1 is DFQATT and CDR2 SNEGSKA (reference sequence). The CDR3 totals 13 residues. V lost 6 bases to trimming and J lost 1 base, with 12 bases between them. The CDR3 loop is CSALTELNYGYTF. In nucleotides, the CDR3 is TGCAGTGCGCTGACAGAACTTAACTATGGCTACACCTTC.

V is TRBV5-1 and J is TRBJ2-1; possibly TRBD2 for D (6 bases). Germline V gives CDR1 SGHRS, CDR2 YFSETQ. CDR3 length: 14 amino acids. The ends were cut back, 6 bases at V and 1 base at J, with 11 bases in the middle. CDR3 residues: CASTPGLSYNEQFF. CDR3 in DNA: TGCGCCAGCACCCCGGGACTTTCCTACAATGAGCAGTTCTTC.

This clonotype was picked up many times. This chain links TRBV7-6 with TRBJ2-3; 11 bases match TRBD2. Germline CDR1 and CDR2: SGHVS and FNYEAQ. Trimming at V came to 5 bases and at J to 6 bases, leaving 13 bases not matched to a gene. The CDR3 is made up of 17 amino acids. This CDR3 reads CASSPLAGGLRLDTQYF. In DNA, the CDR3 is TGTGCCAGCAGCCCTCTAGCGGGGGGCCTAAGACTGGATACGCAGTATTTT.

This clonotype was detected only a few times. Sequence at one end of the junction differs from germline and may be a read error. The rearrangement joins TRBV27 to TRBJ1-6, with no clear D. The CDR3 is 14 residues long. Germline loops: CDR1 MNHEY, CDR2 SMNVEV (reference sequence). The CDR3 here is CASSFGRQDSPIHF. As DNA, the CDR3 is TGTGCCAGCAGTTTTGGCCGACAAGATTCACCCATCCACTTT.

This clonotype was observed a handful of times. The rearrangement links TRBV20-1 to TRBJ1-5; a possible D gene is TRBD1 (6 bases). Per the germline V gene, CDR1 is DFQATT and CDR2 is SNEGSKA (reference sequence). V lost 7 bases, J lost 2 bases, and 15 bases lay in between. The CDR3 has 14 residues. CDR3 loop: CSGMQGSGNQPQHF. In nucleotides, the CDR3 is TGCAGTGGTATGCAGGGGAGCGGCAATCAGCCCCAGCATTTT.

The table lists this clonotype with many counts. The V gene is TRBV7-2, the J gene TRBJ1-4, with D possibly being TRBD1 (6 bases). V was shortened by 1 base and J by 6 bases, with 6 bases between the two germline ends. Germline values: CDR1 SGHTA, CDR2 FQGNSA. This CDR3 contains 13 residues. CDR3 residues: CASSLGTDEKLFF. DNA of the CDR3: TGTGCCAGCAGCTTAGGGACAGATGAAAAACTGTTTTTT.